The present TCR beta chain was sequenced within a study of cytotoxic CD8 clonotypes in ibrutinib-treated CLL. Study as a whole: The patients comprised about a dozen relapsed/refractory and more than 14 treatment-naive cases, around 18 IGHV unmutated.

Germline lookup yields CDR1 MGHDK and CDR2 SYGVNS. The ends lost 4 bases at V and 5 bases at J; junction bases unmatched: 4. The CDR3 is made up of 14 amino acids. The repertoire was sequenced with immunoSEQ multiplex PCR; TCRdb's copy has only in-frame clones and lacks some. The data contain approximately 280,000 clones, 65% to 85% of them singletons. The receptor's source is a human donor with chronic lymphocytic leukemia. The chain joins TRBV25-1 to TRBJ2-7; 11 bases align to TRBD1. Material: PBMCs, obtained at disease progression, from a patient treated with ibrutinib. The CDR3 here is CASSGWTGGNEQYF. DNA for the CDR3: TGTGCCAGCAGTGGTTGGACAGGGGGCAACGAGCAGTACTTC.